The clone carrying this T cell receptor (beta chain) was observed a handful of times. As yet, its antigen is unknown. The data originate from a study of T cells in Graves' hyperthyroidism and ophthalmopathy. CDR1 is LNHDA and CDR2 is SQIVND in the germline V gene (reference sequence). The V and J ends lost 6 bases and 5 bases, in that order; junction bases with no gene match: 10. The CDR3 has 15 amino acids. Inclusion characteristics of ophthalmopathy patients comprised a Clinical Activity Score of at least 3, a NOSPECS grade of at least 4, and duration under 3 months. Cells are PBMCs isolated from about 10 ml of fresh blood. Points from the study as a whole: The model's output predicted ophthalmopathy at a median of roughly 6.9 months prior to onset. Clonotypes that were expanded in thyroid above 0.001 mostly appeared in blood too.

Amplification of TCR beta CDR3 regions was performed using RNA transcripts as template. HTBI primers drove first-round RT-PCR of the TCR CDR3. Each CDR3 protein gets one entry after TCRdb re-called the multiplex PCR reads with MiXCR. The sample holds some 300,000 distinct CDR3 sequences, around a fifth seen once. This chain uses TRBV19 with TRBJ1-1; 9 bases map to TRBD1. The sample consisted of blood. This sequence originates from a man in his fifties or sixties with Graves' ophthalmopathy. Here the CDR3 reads CASSKIGTGKTEAFF. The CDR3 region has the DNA TGTGCCAGTAGCAAAATTGGGACAGGGAAGACTGAAGCTTTCTTT.